A single sample is the source of the 15 T cell receptor beta chains below, sequenced in a study of neoadjuvant anti-PD-1 for oral cavity cancer. Sequencing used immunoSEQ multiplex PCR; TCRdb keeps in-frame clones, though not all of them. The profile shows about 6,900 clones, around three quarters of them singletons. The input for sequencing was PBMCs, taken before nivolumab (anti-PD-1) treatment. Source of these receptors: a person aged 35 to 85 with oral cavity squamous cell carcinoma.

The chain carries TRBV19 and TRBJ2-5; tentative D call: TRBD1 (6 bases). CDR3 length: 15 amino acids. Germline V CDR1 and CDR2: LNHDA, SQIVND (reference sequence). V lost 3 bases and J 2 bases, leaving 13 bases between the germline ends. Here the CDR3 reads CASSISPTGQETQYF. As DNA, the CDR3 is TGTGCCAGTAGTATCTCCCCTACAGGGCAAGAGACCCAGTACTTC.

This clone was seen just once. This chain uses TRBV30 with TRBJ1-2; the D gene is possibly TRBD1 (6 bases). CDR1 is GTSNPN and CDR2 is SVGIG in the germline V gene (reference sequence). V lost 2 bases to trimming and J lost 3 bases, with 16 bases between them. CDR3 size: 15 residues. The CDR3 region is CAWSIQGFGDYGYTF. In nucleotides, the CDR3 is TGTGCCTGGAGTATACAGGGTTTTGGAGACTATGGCTACACCTTC.

The chain joins TRBV28 to TRBJ2-5, with D unresolved. Germline V lookup: CDR1 MDHEN, CDR2 SYDVKM. V lost 3 bases to trimming and J lost 6 bases, with 8 bases between them. The CDR3 totals 12 residues. The CDR3 DNA reads as TGTGCCAGCAGTTTCCTTGCCCAGACCCAGTACTTC. Its translation: CASSFLAQTQYF.

This chain connects TRBV7-3 to TRBJ1-1; a weak D match, TRBD1 (5 bases). From germline, CDR1 is SGHTA and CDR2 FQGTGA. V gave up 3 bases and J gave up 6 bases, with 26 bases separating them. The CDR3 extends over 18 amino acids. The DNA for the CDR3 is TGTGCCAGCAGCTTTCTGGGGGTCGGCGTGGGGATCTTCCCTGAAGCTTTCTTT. Translating gives CASSFLGVGVGIFPEAFF.

The V and J genes are TRBV5-1 and TRBJ1-1, with 7 nucleotides matching TRBD1. Trimming cost V 2 bases and J 2 bases; bases outside gene matches: 21. This CDR3 spans 20 amino acids. Germline V CDR1 and CDR2: SGHRS, YFSETQ. The CDR3 bases are TGCGCCAGCAGCTTTCGACCCAGGGGGGCGACCCCACAACTTAACACTGAAGCTTTCTTT. Translating it yields CASSFRPRGATPQLNTEAFF.

This chain uses TRBV6-5 with TRBJ2-7; possible D gene TRBD1, 6 bases. Trimming cost V 3 bases and J 4 bases, with 10 bases left between them. Looked up from germline, CDR1 is MNHEY and CDR2 is SVGAGI. The CDR3 is made up of 13 amino acids. This chain's CDR3 is CASSYGRGYEQYF. DNA of the CDR3: TGTGCCAGCAGTTATGGCAGGGGTTACGAGCAGTACTTC.

V usage is TRBV4-1 and J usage is TRBJ1-4; no definite D call. The V gene's germline CDR1 is MGHRA and CDR2 YSYEKL. The CDR3 is made up of 14 amino acids. V shed 4 bases and J shed 7 bases, with 13 bases lying between them. The CDR3 loop reads CASSPYPLGEKLFF. CDR3 bases: TGCGCCAGCAGCCCCTACCCCTTAGGTGAAAAACTGTTTTTT.

CDR3 bases: TGTGCCAGCAGCTTAACTAGCGGGGGGGAGACCCAGTACTTC. It yields the protein CASSLTSGGETQYF. The rearrangement uses TRBV7-8 and TRBJ2-5, with TRBD2 matching 12 bases. J gave up 5 bases and V 2 bases, and 0 bases lay outside the gene matches. Germline V CDR1 and CDR2: SGHVS, FQNEAQ. This CDR3 has 14 amino acids.

The chain has TRBV10-3 and TRBJ2-7; 13 bases are a match to TRBD2. In germline, CDR1 is ENHRY, CDR2 SYGVKD. The CDR3 is 16 amino acids. V shed 10 bases and J 7 bases; nucleotides not matched to a gene: 16. This CDR3 is CATSIGRLAGGGEQYF. The CDR3, as DNA: TGTGCCACCTCCATTGGGAGACTAGCGGGGGGTGGAGAGCAGTACTTC.

The gene calls are TRBV4-2 and TRBJ2-3; D not certain. The CDR3 covers 16 residues. CDR1 is LGHNA, CDR2 YNFKEQ, per germline. The V end was cut by 0 bases, the J end by 0 bases, with 10 bases between. The CDR3 bases are TGTGCCAGCAGCCAAGATGTGTTTGACAGCACAGATACGCAGTATTTT. As protein: CASSQDVFDSTDTQYF.

This clone was detected a few times. The chain employs TRBV12-1 and TRBJ1-5. TRBV12-1 is reported as a pseudogene. The CDR3 length is 14 residues. CDR3 sequence reads: CASSFATGYQPQHF. For the CDR3, the DNA is TGTGCCAGCAGCTTTGCAACGGGGTATCAGCCCCAGCATTTT.

The chain carries TRBV11-2 and TRBJ1-4, with D maybe TRBD1 (5 bases). Trimming took off 1 base at V and 8 bases at J, with 11 bases between the two ends. The CDR3 extends over 14 amino acids. CDR1 and CDR2 (germline): SGHAT, FQNNGV. CDR3 DNA: TGTGCCAGCAGCTTAGGTTCAGGGCGGGAAAAACTGTTTTTT. This translates into CASSLGSGREKLFF.

This clone was detected only a few times. The chain links TRBV6-1 to TRBJ1-3, with D perhaps TRBD1 (6 bases). The CDR3 totals 16 residues. Germline V lookup: CDR1 MNHNS, CDR2 SASEGT. Deletions cut 2 bases from V and 4 bases from J, with 15 bases between. CDR3 nucleotide sequence: TGTGCCAGCAGTGAACCCAGGGGCGCGGGAGGAAACACCATATATTTT. Its translation: CASSEPRGAGGNTIYF.

The chain uses TRBV7-9 and TRBJ1-3, with D unresolved. The V end was cut by 3 bases, the J end by 2 bases, with 8 bases between. This CDR3 spans 14 amino acids. Germline CDR1 and CDR2: SEHNR and FQNEAQ (reference sequence). CDR3 bases: TGTGCCAGCAGCTTCGAGACGGCTGGAAACACCATATATTTT. The encoded protein is CASSFETAGNTIYF.

The chain is built from TRBV15 and TRBJ1-2; D uncertain. Germline V gives CDR1 LNHNV, CDR2 YYDKDF (reference sequence). This CDR3 has 13 amino acids. V was trimmed by 0 bases and J by 8 bases, leaving 10 bases between them. CDR3 nucleotides: TGTGCCACCAGCAGAGAGAGGGAGTGGGGCTACACCTTC. This gives the protein CATSREREWGYTF.